This paragraph reports one T cell receptor beta chain. As yet, its antigen is unknown. The data are from a study of shared clonotypes between healthy human individuals. For the study at large: Donors, aged 18 to 49, were a couple of women and three men.

The assay was immunoSEQ multiplex PCR, and TCRdb's table has in-frame clones only and misses some. The sample lists approximately 1.4 million clones; approximately 98% were seen once. Overall study results and limits: Compared with clonotypes that all four donors shared, non-shared clonotypes had lower generation probabilities.

What was sequenced was naive CD4+ T cells sorted from blood. Subset reported: CD45RA+ positively selected. The source is a man aged 25 to 40 in good health.

The CDR3 spells CAISVLDGTGELFF. The CDR3, as DNA: TGTGCCATCAGTGTTTTGGATGGCACCGGGGAGCTGTTTTTT. The chain is built from TRBV10-3 and TRBJ2-2; D not resolved. This CDR3 is built from 14 residues. Trimming took off 4 bases at V and 4 bases at J, with 10 bases between the two ends. The germline CDR1 and CDR2 sequences are ENHRY and SYGVKD.